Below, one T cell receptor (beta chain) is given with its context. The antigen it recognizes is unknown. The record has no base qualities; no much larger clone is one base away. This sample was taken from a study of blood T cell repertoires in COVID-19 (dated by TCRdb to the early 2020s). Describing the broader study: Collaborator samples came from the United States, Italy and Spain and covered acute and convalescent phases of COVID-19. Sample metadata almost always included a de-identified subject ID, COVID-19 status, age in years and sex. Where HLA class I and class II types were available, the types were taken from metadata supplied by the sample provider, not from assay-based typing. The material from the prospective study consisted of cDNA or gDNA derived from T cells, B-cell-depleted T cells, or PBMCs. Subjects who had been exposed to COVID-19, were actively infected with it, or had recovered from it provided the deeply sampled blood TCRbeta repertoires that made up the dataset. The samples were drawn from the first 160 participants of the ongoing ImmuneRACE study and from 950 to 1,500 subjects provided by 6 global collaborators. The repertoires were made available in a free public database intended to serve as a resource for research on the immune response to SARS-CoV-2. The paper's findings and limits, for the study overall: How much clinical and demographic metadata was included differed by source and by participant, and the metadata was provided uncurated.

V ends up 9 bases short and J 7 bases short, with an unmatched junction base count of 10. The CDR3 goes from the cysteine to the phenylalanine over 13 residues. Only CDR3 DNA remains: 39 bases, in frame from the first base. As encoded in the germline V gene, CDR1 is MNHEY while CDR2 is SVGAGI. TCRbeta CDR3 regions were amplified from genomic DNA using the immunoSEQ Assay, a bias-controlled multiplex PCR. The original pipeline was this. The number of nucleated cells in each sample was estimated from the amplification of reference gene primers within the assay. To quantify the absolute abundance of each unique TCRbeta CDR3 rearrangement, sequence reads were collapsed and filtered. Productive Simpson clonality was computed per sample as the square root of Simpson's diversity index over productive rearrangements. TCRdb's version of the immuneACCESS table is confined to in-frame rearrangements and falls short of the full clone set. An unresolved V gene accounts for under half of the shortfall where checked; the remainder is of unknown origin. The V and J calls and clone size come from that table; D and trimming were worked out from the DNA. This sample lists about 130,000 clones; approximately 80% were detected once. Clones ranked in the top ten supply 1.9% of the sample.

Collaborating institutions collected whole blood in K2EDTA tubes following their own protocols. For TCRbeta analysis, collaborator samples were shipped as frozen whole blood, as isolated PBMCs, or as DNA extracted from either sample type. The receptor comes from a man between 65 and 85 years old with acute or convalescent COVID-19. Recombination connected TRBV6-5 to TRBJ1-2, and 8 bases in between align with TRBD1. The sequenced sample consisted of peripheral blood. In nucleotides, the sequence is TGTGCCAGTAAACGGACAGGGCAGGTTGGCTACACCTTC. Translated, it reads CASKRTGQVGYTF.